A selection of T cell receptor beta chains follows, all from one sample in a study of T cells after yellow fever vaccination. TCRdb re-analysed the 5' RACE reads in MiXCR, keeping a single row per CDR3 protein. In the table there are 20,000 to 25,000 distinct CDR3 sequences, approximately 3.2% of which are singletons. The starting material was PBMCs, either bulk or a sorted T-cell subset (CD4+, CD8+, memory, or dextramer-sorted; not recorded which), obtained 45 days after the first yellow fever vaccination. All receptors come from a man younger than 35 who received the YFV17D yellow fever vaccine. CDR3s include the opening cysteine and the closing phenylalanine or tryptophan. D genes are given only for firm matches. Size tells how often a clone was seen (once, few, many) or the class of an expanded clone, and some rows leave it out.

j_call | v_call | d_call | clone_size | cdr3_aa | cdr3_nt
TRBJ1-2 | TRBV25-1 | NA | many | CASSGEGLPPYGYTF | TGTGCCAGCAGTGGGGAAGGATTACCTCCCTATGGCTACACCTTC
TRBJ1-2 | TRBV28 | NA | many | CASSLYGPGGYTF | TGTGCCAGCAGTTTGTACGGTCCTGGCGGCTACACCTTC
TRBJ1-2 | TRBV12-3/TRBV12-4 | NA | many | CASSRLQGLYGYTF | TGTGCCAGCAGCAGACTCCAGGGGCTCTATGGCTACACCTTC
TRBJ1-6 | TRBV3-1 | TRBD1 | many | CASRGTDRNRSPLHF | TGTGCCAGCAGGGGAACGGACAGGAACCGATCACCCCTCCACTTT
TRBJ2-1 | TRBV21-1 | NA | many | CASSKGTRGRGSYNEQFF | TGTGCCAGCAGCAAAGGTACTAGGGGGCGCGGGTCCTACAATGAGCAGTTCTTC
TRBJ2-5 | TRBV6-5 | NA | many | CASSYAGNEETQYF | TGTGCCAGCAGCTACGCGGGGAACGAGGAGACCCAGTACTTC
TRBJ2-3 | TRBV7-2 | TRBD2 | NA | CASSVLGGVSDTQYF | TGTGCCAGCAGCGTACTGGGGGGGGTGTCAGATACGCAGTATTTT
TRBJ1-1 | TRBV6-2/TRBV6-3 | NA | many | CASMDSQVYTEAFF | TGTGCCAGCATGGACAGTCAAGTTTACACTGAAGCTTTCTTT
TRBJ1-1 | TRBV18 | NA | many | CASSPAGSSFPMNTEAFF | TGTGCCAGCTCACCGGCCGGGTCATCTTTCCCTATGAACACTGAAGCTTTCTTT
TRBJ2-7 | TRBV7-2 | TRBD1 | many | CASSPRTGSYEQYF | TGTGCCAGCAGCCCAAGGACAGGCTCCTACGAGCAGTACTTC
TRBJ2-3 | TRBV3-1 | NA | many | CASSQRTDTQYF | TGTGCCAGCAGCCAAAGGACAGATACGCAGTATTTT
TRBJ2-2 | TRBV18 | NA | many | CASSPRGNTGELFF | TGTGCCAGCTCACCACGGGGGAACACCGGGGAGCTGTTTTTT
TRBJ2-5 | TRBV20-1 | NA | many | CSARDQSIF | TGCAGTGCTAGAGATCAGTCGATCTTC
TRBJ1-1 | TRBV29-1 | TRBD1 | many | CSVRQGNTEAFF | TGCAGCGTCCGACAGGGGAACACTGAAGCTTTCTTT
TRBJ2-2 | TRBV5-1 | TRBD2 | many | CASSRSLSGAGTGELFF | TGCGCCAGCAGCCGCTCTCTAAGCGGGGCAGGGACCGGGGAGCTGTTTTTT
TRBJ2-5 | TRBV5-1 | NA | many | CASSLEGSLGTQYF | TGCGCCAGCAGCTTGGAAGGGAGCCTAGGGACCCAGTACTTC
TRBJ2-3 | TRBV10-3 | TRBD2 | many | CAISWEGSTDTQYF | TGTGCCATTAGCTGGGAGGGTAGCACAGATACGCAGTATTTT
TRBJ1-2 | TRBV10-3 | TRBD1 | many | CAIGPQGAFRGYTF | TGTGCCATCGGTCCCCAGGGGGCATTCCGTGGCTACACCTTC
TRBJ1-4 | TRBV12-3/TRBV12-4 | NA | many | CASSLEQEVNEKLFF | TGTGCCAGCAGTTTAGAACAGGAGGTTAATGAAAAACTGTTTTTT
TRBJ1-6 | TRBV6-2/TRBV6-3 | NA | many | CASTQSRASSLHF | TGTGCCAGCACCCAATCCAGGGCAAGTTCCCTCCACTTT
TRBJ2-2 | TRBV7-9 | NA | many | CASSLSSSGLGGELFF | TGTGCCAGCAGCTTGTCCTCTAGTGGGCTCGGCGGGGAGCTGTTTTTT
TRBJ1-6 | TRBV15 | NA | many | CATSRTRSAGSPLHF | TGTGCCACCAGCAGAACCCGGAGTGCAGGGTCACCCCTCCACTTT
TRBJ2-3 | TRBV5-1 | TRBD2 | many | CASSLARAGGTDTQYF | TGCGCCAGCAGCTTGGCCCGAGCGGGGGGCACAGATACGCAGTATTTT
TRBJ2-1 | TRBV7-2 | TRBD2 | many | CASSFSGGLYNEQFF | TGTGCCAGCAGCTTCAGCGGGGGGTTATACAATGAGCAGTTCTTC
TRBJ1-5 | TRBV20-1 | NA | many | CSARKSNQPQHF | TGCAGTGCTAGAAAGAGCAATCAGCCCCAGCATTTT
TRBJ2-5 | TRBV28 | NA | many | CASSLYGRQGGAGPQETQYF | TGTGCCAGCAGTTTATATGGTCGGCAGGGGGGGGCCGGCCCCCAAGAGACCCAGTACTTC